These 21 T cell receptor beta chains originate from one sample sequenced in a study of preoperative IRX-2 immunotherapy in early breast cancer. TCRdb keeps only in-frame clones here, not all; method: immunoSEQ multiplex PCR. The sample shows 24,000 or so clones, nearly 80% of them seen only once. Treatment meaning: preoperative locoregional IRX-2 cytokine immunotherapy. The source was lymph node tissue, collected before IRX-2 immunotherapy. These receptor sequences come from a human donor with breast cancer.

This clone turned up a few times. The V gene is TRBV6-8, the J gene TRBJ1-1, with D hard to call. The CDR3 totals 12 residues. CDR1 is MNHGY, CDR2 SAAAGT, per germline. The V and J ends lost 2 bases and 6 bases respectively, with 7 bases between them. The CDR3 loop reads CASSYPPAEAFF. DNA of the CDR3: TGTGCCAGCAGTTACCCCCCCGCTGAAGCTTTCTTT.

The count of this clone is one. V is TRBV6-8 and J is TRBJ1-6; D gene unclear. The CDR3 is 17 residues long. V was pared by 2 bases and J by 7 bases, with 18 bases between. Germline CDR1 and CDR2: MNHGY and SAAAGT. CDR3: CASSYQAPRTANSPLHF. In DNA, the CDR3 is TGTGCCAGCAGTTACCAGGCCCCGAGGACTGCAAATTCACCCCTCCACTTT.

This chain uses TRBV6-8 with TRBJ1-2; no clear D gene. The CDR3 runs to 12 residues. Germline CDR1 and CDR2: MNHGY and SAAAGT. Trimming took off 5 bases at V and 10 bases at J, with 14 bases between the two ends. This CDR3 reads CASSLPSRVYTF. The CDR3 DNA sequence: TGTGCCAGCAGTCTCCCTTCTCGGGTCTACACCTTC.

The chain recombines TRBV10-2 with TRBJ2-1; D not certain. Germline V gene data show CDR1 as WSHSY and CDR2 as SAAADI. This CDR3 has 13 residues. Trimming left V 7 bases short and J 2 bases short, with 9 bases between. The CDR3 protein is CASTEGTYNEQFF. CDR3 nucleotide sequence: TGCGCCAGCACCGAAGGAACCTACAATGAGCAGTTCTTC.

V and J are TRBV6-8 and TRBJ1-3; no firm D call. The CDR3 contains 13 residues. Germline lookup yields CDR1 MNHGY and CDR2 SAAAGT. V lost 3 bases to trimming and J lost 4 bases, with 7 bases between them. The chain's CDR3 is CASSYGDGNTIYF. The CDR3 DNA reads as TGTGCCAGCAGTTATGGAGACGGAAACACCATATATTTT.

The chain links TRBV6-8 to TRBJ1-2, with 7 positions matching TRBD1. Germline CDR1 reads MNHGY; CDR2 reads SAAAGT. V trimming: 4 bases; J trimming: 6 bases; junction bases outside the gene matches: 8. This CDR3 region has 14 residues. This CDR3 is CASSLWEGADGYTF. DNA of the CDR3: TGTGCCAGCAGTTTATGGGAGGGGGCGGATGGCTACACCTTC.

The chain links TRBV5-1 to TRBJ1-6, with TRBD1 as a possible D gene (5 bases). Trimming pared 4 bases from V and 7 bases from J, leaving 15 bases between. The CDR3 consists of 15 residues. Germline assignment: CDR1 SGHRS and CDR2 YFSETQ. CDR3 sequence reads: CASSQMWGENSPLHF. The DNA for the CDR3 is TGCGCCAGCAGCCAAATGTGGGGGGAAAATTCACCCCTCCACTTT.

The chain carries TRBV11-3 and TRBJ2-2, with 7 bases aligning to TRBD1. There are 15 residues in the CDR3. CDR1 is SGHNT and CDR2 is YENEEA in the germline V gene. V shed 5 bases and J 1 base; nucleotides not matched to a gene: 4. Here the CDR3 DNA reads TGTGCCAGCAGCAGGGACAGCTTGAACACCGGGGAGCTGTTTTTT. Its protein product is CASSRDSLNTGELFF.

CDR3 sequence reads: CASKYGGQGNYGYTF. The CDR3 bases are TGTGCCAGCAAGTATGGGGGACAGGGGAACTATGGCTACACCTTC. The chain links TRBV19 to TRBJ1-2, with 10 positions matching TRBD1. The CDR3 contains 15 residues. The J segment lost 2 bases and the V segment lost 9 bases, leaving 9 bases of the junction unmatched. The V gene's germline CDR1 is LNHDA and CDR2 SQIVND (reference sequence).

The gene calls are TRBV19 and TRBJ2-3; a possible D gene is TRBD1 (6 bases). This CDR3 is 17 amino acids long. The germline V gene has CDR1 LNHDA and CDR2 SQIVND (reference sequence). The V end was cut by 1 base, the J end by 2 bases, with 16 bases between. CDR3 sequence (DNA): TGTGCCAGTAGTATAGGATGGCAGGGGTATCTCACAGATACGCAGTATTTT. Translated: CASSIGWQGYLTDTQYF.

This sequence joins TRBV28 and TRBJ2-7; 7 bases align to TRBD1. The junction had 5 bases not matched to a gene; V was cut back by 7 bases and J by 2 bases. The CDR3 totals 13 residues. The germline V gene encodes CDR1 MDHEN and CDR2 SYDVKM. The CDR3 coding sequence is TGTGCCAGCAACCAGCAGGGGGCCTACGAGCAGTACTTC. Translated: CASNQQGAYEQYF.

The V gene is TRBV11-3, the J gene TRBJ2-2; 7 bases match TRBD1. V was pared by 5 bases and J by 6 bases, with 9 bases of the junction left unmatched. This CDR3 region has 15 residues. Germline V gene lookup returns CDR1 SGHNT and CDR2 YENEEA. The CDR3 coding sequence is TGTGCCAGCAGCAGAGACAGGGCTAGGGCCGGGGAGCTGTTTTTT. Protein sequence: CASSRDRARAGELFF.

The chain carries TRBV1 and TRBJ1-2. TRBV1 counts as a pseudogene. The CDR3 spans 13 residues. The CDR3 is CASSQVDGHGYTF. The DNA of the CDR3 is TGCGCCAGCAGCCAAGTTGACGGGCATGGCTACACCTTC.

The J gene is TRBJ1-1, the V gene TRBV11-3; TRBD1 might be the D (6 bases). The CDR3 totals 15 residues. CDR1 and CDR2 from the germline V gene are SGHNT and YENEEA. Trimming took 5 bases from V and 6 from J, leaving 19 bases between them. CDR3 protein: CASSQAEQGKSEAFF. CDR3 in DNA: TGTGCCAGCAGCCAAGCTGAGCAGGGGAAGTCTGAAGCTTTCTTT. Filled out from reference TRBV11-3 and TRBJ1-1, the complete variable domain reads EAGVVQSPRYKIIEKKQPVAFWCNPISGHNTLYWYLQNLGQGPELLIRYENEEAVDDSQLPKDRFSAERLKGVDSTLKIQPAELGDSAVYLCASSQAEQGKSEAFFGQGTRLTVV.

The chain employs TRBV6-8 and TRBJ1-1; no clear D gene. The CDR3 is 13 amino acids. Trimming cost V 10 bases and J 4 bases, with 16 bases left between them. Germline CDR1 is MNHGY and CDR2 is SAAAGT. The DNA for the CDR3 is TGTGCCACCGGACGGGAGTCGAGCACTGAAGCTTTCTTT. It specifies CATGRESSTEAFF.

This clone was seen a few times. In DNA, the CDR3 is TGTGCCAGCAGTTTATACGGGCAGAGCTATGGCTACACCTTC. This gives the protein CASSLYGQSYGYTF. The rearrangement uses TRBV28 and TRBJ1-2; D unclear. Germline V gene sequence: CDR1 MDHEN, CDR2 SYDVKM. The CDR3 length is 14 residues. V was shortened by 1 base and J by 4 bases, with 10 bases between the two germline ends.

This chain's CDR3 is CASSQRPSRNTEAFF. CDR3 DNA sequence: TGTGCCAGCAGCCAACGACCCTCCCGGAACACTGAAGCTTTCTTT. This sequence joins TRBV14 and TRBJ1-1; D remains ambiguous. Trimming pared 2 bases from V and 1 base from J, leaving 11 bases between. Per the germline V gene, CDR1 is SGHDN and CDR2 is FVKESK. This CDR3 is 15 amino acids long. The complete variable domain, with remaining parts taken from reference TRBV14 and TRBJ1-1, reads EAGVTQFPSHSVIEKGQTVTLRCDPISGHDNLYWYRRVMGKEIKFLLHFVKESKQDESGMPNNRFLAERTGGTYSTLKVQPAELEDSGVYFCASSQRPSRNTEAFFGQGTRLTVV.

As DNA, the CDR3 is TGCGCCAGCAGCCTCACAGTCGAGGTAATTGGCGGGGAGCTGTTTTTT. It codes for CASSLTVEVIGGELFF. This chain links TRBV4-1 with TRBJ2-2; D unclear. Germline assignment: CDR1 MGHRA and CDR2 YSYEKL. Deletions cut 4 bases from V and 7 bases from J, with 19 bases between. This CDR3 has 16 amino acids.

This chain uses TRBV11-3 with TRBJ1-2; TRBD1 matches at 9 bases. V gave up 5 bases and J gave up 8 bases; unmatched junction bases: 9. Looked up from germline, CDR1 is SGHNT and CDR2 is YENEEA. This CDR3 contains 14 residues. The CDR3, as DNA: TGTGCCAGCAGCCCAGGGACAGGGTCGGGCGGCTACACCTTC. Amino acid sequence: CASSPGTGSGGYTF.

The rearrangement links TRBV5-1 to TRBJ1-1, with D perhaps TRBD1 (6 bases). Trimming shortened V by 4 bases and J by 1 base, and 35 bases separated the two germline ends. The CDR3 has 22 amino acids. Germline-derived CDR1 and CDR2 are SGHRS and YFSETQ. The CDR3 spells CASSPTASQNTGFGAKNTEAFF. CDR3 sequence (DNA): TGCGCCAGCAGCCCGACCGCCTCTCAGAATACAGGGTTTGGGGCTAAGAACACTGAAGCTTTCTTT.

The J gene is TRBJ2-5, the V gene TRBV28; TRBD1 aligns across 9 bases. The trim removed 6 bases at V and 4 bases at J, leaving 6 bases unmatched. CDR1 and CDR2 from the germline V gene are MDHEN and SYDVKM. This CDR3 comprises 14 residues. In DNA, the CDR3 is TGTGCCAGCAGAGGACAGGGGTTGGGAGAGACCCAGTACTTC. Protein: CASRGQGLGETQYF.